One and the same sample provided the 27 T cell receptor beta chains below, sequenced in a study of T cells in Graves' hyperthyroidism and ophthalmopathy. The CDR3 regions of TCR beta were amplified from RNA transcripts. A first-round RT-PCR of the TCR CDR3 used the HTBI primer set. TCRdb re-called the multiplex PCR reads with MiXCR, one entry per CDR3 protein. The sample consists of over 250,000 distinct CDR3 sequences, approximately 15% of them appearing once. Specimen: blood. These receptors all come from a woman aged 55-75 years with Graves' ophthalmopathy.

CDR3 DNA sequence: TGTGCCAGCAGCGTGATAGGTAGGTCCGGTCATCCCTACGAGCAGTACTTC. This gives the protein CASSVIGRSGHPYEQYF. The chain links TRBV9 to TRBJ2-7; D unresolved. Germline V gene sequence: CDR1 SGDLS, CDR2 YYNGEE. This CDR3 is built from 17 residues. Trimming removed 2 bases from V and 2 bases from J, with 20 bases in between.

The sample holds many counts of this clonotype. The chain links TRBV27 to TRBJ2-7; 8 bases align to TRBD2. Trimming at V came to 1 base and at J to 1 base, leaving 9 bases not matched to a gene. CDR1 is MNHEY and CDR2 is SMNVEV in the germline V gene (reference sequence). The CDR3 covers 17 residues. This chain's CDR3 is CASSLLLAGGSSYEQYF. Written as DNA, the CDR3 is TGTGCCAGCAGTTTATTGTTGGCGGGGGGATCATCCTACGAGCAGTACTTC.

This clonotype has more than one count but fewer than ten. V and J are TRBV20-1 and TRBJ1-4; no firm D call. This CDR3 is 14 amino acids long. Germline values: CDR1 DFQATT, CDR2 SNEGSKA (reference sequence). Trimming pared 6 bases from V and 5 bases from J, leaving 16 bases between. The CDR3 region is CSARSGTQNEKLFF. In nucleotides, the CDR3 is TGCAGTGCGAGGTCGGGCACTCAGAATGAAAAACTGTTTTTT.

The chain is built from TRBV6-2 or TRBV6-3 and TRBJ1-4, with D possibly being TRBD1 (5 bases). V shed 0 bases and J shed 6 bases, with 5 bases lying between them. Germline assignment: CDR1 MNHEY and CDR2 SVGEGT. CDR3 length: 13 residues. This CDR3 reads CASSYSTDEKLFF. The CDR3 nucleotides are TGTGCCAGCAGTTACTCGACAGATGAAAAACTGTTTTTT.

In this sample, this clonotype turned up many times. V gene TRBV20-1 combines with J gene TRBJ1-1; 10 positions match TRBD1. J gave up 7 bases and V 3 bases, and 8 bases lay outside the gene matches. Germline V lookup: CDR1 DFQATT, CDR2 SNEGSKA (reference sequence). This CDR3 has 14 amino acids. Written as DNA, the CDR3 is TGCAGTGCTAGGAAGACAGGGGGCGAAGGTGAAGCTTTCTTT. This encodes CSARKTGGEGEAFF.

The chain joins TRBV28 to TRBJ2-5; D gene unclear. Trimming took 8 bases from V and 5 from J, leaving 15 bases between them. This CDR3 is built from 13 residues. Germline values: CDR1 MDHEN, CDR2 SYDVKM. In nucleotides, the CDR3 is TGTGCCAGCGCAATACGGTCCGGGGAGACCCAGTACTTC. Translation gives CASAIRSGETQYF.

In its sample, this clonotype was seen a few times. A read error may be the cause here, since a much bigger clone is one base away. V and J are TRBV2 and TRBJ1-2; D might be TRBD1 (5 bases). Per germline, CDR1 SNHLY and CDR2 FYNNEI. The CDR3 totals 12 residues. V was cut by 8 bases and J by 7 bases, with 14 bases left in between. As DNA, the CDR3 is TGTGCCAGCGGGTCAGGGTCCTGTGGCTACACCTTC. Translating it yields CASGSGSCGYTF. Using reference TRBV2 and TRBJ1-2 for the parts outside the CDR3, the full variable domain is EPEVTQTPSHQVTQMGQEVILRCVPISNHLYFYWYRQILGQKVEFLVSFYNNEISEKSEIFDDQFSVERPDGSNFTLKIRSTKLEDSAMYFCASGSGSCGYTFGSGTRLTVV.

The sample holds many counts of this clonotype. V is TRBV5-1 and J is TRBJ2-3; 8 nucleotides match TRBD2. This CDR3 spans 17 amino acids. Trimming cost V 4 bases and J 0 bases; bases outside gene matches: 10. In germline, CDR1 is SGHRS, CDR2 YFSETQ. CDR3 in amino acids: CASSPGLEPTSTDTQYF. The CDR3, as DNA: TGCGCCAGCAGCCCGGGACTAGAGCCGACTAGCACAGATACGCAGTATTTT.

This clonotype was counted ten times or more. This may stem from a read error, because a much larger clone lies one nucleotide away. The V and J genes are TRBV3-1 and TRBJ2-5, with 10 positions matching TRBD1. Germline V gene sequence: CDR1 LGHDT, CDR2 YNNKEL (reference sequence). Trimming took 4 bases from V and 5 from J; bases not matched to a gene: 1. The CDR3 loop spans 13 amino acids. The CDR3 DNA follows: TGTGCCAGCAGCCCGGACAGGGGGGAGACCCAGTACTTC. Its translation: CASSPDRGETQYF.

The V gene is TRBV6-1, the J gene TRBJ1-4; 10 bases are shared with TRBD1. Germline values: CDR1 MNHNS, CDR2 SASEGT. This CDR3 contains 13 residues. Unmatched junction bases numbered 2, after V lost 6 bases and J lost 7 bases. The CDR3 region has the DNA TGTGCCAGCAGGACAGGGGGCGGTGAAAAACTGTTTTTT. Its protein product is CASRTGGGEKLFF.

The sample holds one count of this clonotype. The V gene is TRBV7-2, the J gene TRBJ2-1, with 11 positions matching TRBD2. Per germline, CDR1 SGHTA and CDR2 FQGNSA. After removal of 5 bases from V and 6 bases from J, the junction contained 9 bases not matched to a gene. The CDR3 is 16 amino acids. The CDR3 nucleotides are TGTGCCAGCAGCCGAGGGGGACTAGCGGACTCCAATGAGCAGTTCTTC. It codes for CASSRGGLADSNEQFF. Based on the CDR3 plus reference TRBV7-2 and TRBJ2-1, the full variable domain is GAGVSQSPSNKVTEKGKDVELRCDPISGHTALYWYRQSLGQGLEFLIYFQGNSAPDKSGLPSDRFSAERTGGSVSTLTIQRTQQEDSAVYLCASSRGGLADSNEQFFGPGTRLTVL.

The chain joins TRBV10-3 to TRBJ2-3; 9 bases align to TRBD1. This CDR3 spans 16 amino acids. The junction had 5 bases not matched to a gene; V was cut back by 4 bases and J by 0 bases. CDR1 is ENHRY, CDR2 SYGVKD, per germline. CDR3 amino acids: CAISARTGVSTDTQYF. CDR3 DNA: TGTGCCATCAGTGCCCGGACAGGGGTTAGCACAGATACGCAGTATTTT.

This clonotype was picked up many times. This rearrangement joins TRBV6-1 to TRBJ1-1; no clear D. CDR3 length equals 13 residues. V was shortened by 7 bases and J by 1 base, with 10 bases between the two germline ends. Germline-derived CDR1 and CDR2 are MNHNS and SASEGT. The CDR3 region has the DNA TGTGCCAGCATCGGCGGCCCGAACACTGAAGCTTTCTTT. Its translation: CASIGGPNTEAFF.

At least ten counts were recorded for this clonotype. The rearrangement joins TRBV20-1 to TRBJ1-5, with D perhaps TRBD1 (6 bases). CDR1 and CDR2 from the germline V gene are DFQATT and SNEGSKA (reference sequence). With 5 bases removed from V and 4 bases from J, the gap between germline ends came to 12 bases. The CDR3 sequence is 13 residues long. As DNA, the CDR3 is TGCAGTGCTTCCGGACAGTATAATCAGCCCCAGCATTTT. Its translation is CSASGQYNQPQHF.

In the case of this clonotype: A read error may explain this, as a much larger clone is one base away. This chain links TRBV19 with TRBJ2-1; 9 positions agree with TRBD2. This CDR3 has 17 amino acids. Trimming cost V 4 bases and J 4 bases; bases outside gene matches: 11. The germline CDR1 and CDR2 sequences are LNHDA and SQIVND (reference sequence). The CDR3 reads CASSTLSRAGGYNEQFF. In DNA, the CDR3 is TGTGCCAGTAGTACCCTCAGTCGGGCGGGAGGGTACAATGAGCAGTTCTTC.

This clonotype was found many times. The chain has TRBV6-1 and TRBJ2-2; 7 nucleotides agree with TRBD2. This CDR3 comprises 13 residues. CDR1 MNHNS and CDR2 SASEGT come from the germline V gene. Trimming at V came to 6 bases and at J to 4 bases, leaving 2 bases not matched to a gene. The CDR3: CASRVAGTGELFF. Here the CDR3 DNA reads TGTGCCAGCAGGGTAGCGGGCACCGGGGAGCTGTTTTTT.

This chain connects TRBV27 to TRBJ1-4; maybe TRBD1 (6 bases). The germline gives CDR1 MNHEY, CDR2 SMNVEV (reference sequence). The CDR3 loop spans 16 amino acids. Trimming stripped 1 base from V and 5 bases from J, with 14 bases between. Written as DNA, the CDR3 is TGTGCCAGCAGTTTATACCCCCCCCAGGGGAATGAAAAACTGTTTTTT. Translation gives CASSLYPPQGNEKLFF.

This chain uses TRBV9 with TRBJ2-7; TRBD2 might be the D (5 bases). The germline CDR1 and CDR2 sequences are SGDLS and YYNGEE. Deletions cut 7 bases from V and 2 bases from J, with 16 bases between. This CDR3 has 14 residues. CDR3 residues: CASAETLVPYEQYF. In DNA, the CDR3 is TGTGCCAGCGCCGAGACACTAGTTCCCTACGAGCAGTACTTC.

This clonotype was detected ten times or more. The chain couples TRBV5-1 to TRBJ2-1; D is unclear. The CDR3 is 11 amino acids. Germline loops: CDR1 SGHRS, CDR2 YFSETQ. V shed 3 bases and J shed 7 bases, with 5 bases lying between them. The CDR3: CASSWSNEQFF. In DNA form, the CDR3 reads TGCGCCAGCAGCTGGAGTAATGAGCAGTTCTTC.

The V call is TRBV9, the J call TRBJ2-7; 10 nucleotides line up with TRBD1. V was pared by 4 bases and J by 5 bases, with 9 bases of the junction left unmatched. Germline loops: CDR1 SGDLS, CDR2 YYNGEE. CDR3 length: 15 amino acids. The CDR3 reads CASSLGQGVLHEQYF. For the CDR3, the DNA is TGTGCCAGCAGCCTCGGACAGGGGGTATTGCACGAGCAGTACTTC.

This clonotype occurred many times. The V call is TRBV6-2 or TRBV6-3, the J call TRBJ1-5; TRBD1 matches at 7 bases. The junction had 8 bases not matched to a gene; V was cut back by 0 bases and J by 3 bases. CDR3 size: 17 residues. Germline-derived CDR1 and CDR2 are MNHEY and SVGEGT. The CDR3 is CASSYSTTGYTNQPQHF. CDR3 nucleotide sequence: TGTGCCAGCAGTTACTCGACGACAGGGTATACCAATCAGCCCCAGCATTTT.

At least ten counts were recorded for this clonotype. The chain is built from TRBV27 and TRBJ2-7, with D possibly TRBD2 on 6 matching bases. Germline loops: CDR1 MNHEY, CDR2 SMNVEV (reference sequence). Trimming pared 4 bases from V and 2 bases from J, leaving 9 bases between. The CDR3 covers 13 residues. The CDR3 reads CASSSGRTYEQYF. For the CDR3, the DNA is TGTGCCAGCAGTTCAGGGAGGACCTACGAGCAGTACTTC.

This clonotype appeared many times. This chain links TRBV6-4 with TRBJ2-3, with D unresolved. The V gene lost 0 bases and the J gene lost 2 bases, with 9 bases spanning the gap. The CDR3 contains 15 residues. From germline, CDR1 is MRHNA and CDR2 SNTAGT. The CDR3 sequence is CASSDSQDPTDTQYF. The CDR3 nucleotides are TGTGCCAGCAGTGACTCCCAGGACCCCACAGATACGCAGTATTTT.

At least ten counts were recorded for this clonotype. The rearrangement uses TRBV9 and TRBJ2-3; weak D call: TRBD2 (5 bases). Germline V gene lookup returns CDR1 SGDLS and CDR2 YYNGEE. This CDR3 spans 17 amino acids. V was clipped by 3 bases and J by 9 bases, with 26 bases between them. CDR3 in DNA: TGTGCCAGCAGCGCGCAGTGGACGGGATTCGAAACGAGGACGCAGTATTTT. As protein: CASSAQWTGFETRTQYF.

This clonotype was recorded at least ten times. The V gene is TRBV5-1, the J gene TRBJ2-7, with a weak D call TRBD1 (5 bases). The germline CDR1 and CDR2 sequences are SGHRS and YFSETQ. Trimming took off 1 base at V and 5 bases at J, with 7 bases between the two ends. The CDR3 consists of 12 residues. In DNA, the CDR3 is TGCGCCAGCAGCTTGCCGACAGACGAGCAGTACTTC. This gives the protein CASSLPTDEQYF.

This clonotype was observed a handful of times. The V and J genes are TRBV3-1 and TRBJ2-6; TRBD1 matches at 12 bases. V lost 2 bases to trimming and J lost 4 bases; unmatched junction nucleotides: 12. The germline CDR1 and CDR2 sequences are LGHDT and YNNKEL (reference sequence). The CDR3 consists of 20 residues. CDR3 region: CASSQLGTGGAWFGANVLTF. The CDR3 coding sequence is TGTGCCAGCAGCCAACTAGGGACAGGGGGCGCCTGGTTCGGGGCCAACGTCCTGACTTTC.

This clonotype occurred many times. This chain links TRBV11-2 with TRBJ1-1; D gene ambiguous. Germline CDR1 and CDR2: SGHAT and FQNNGV. The length of the CDR3 is 13 residues. V lost 2 bases, J lost 6 bases, and 10 bases lay in between. CDR3 sequence reads: CASSLNRGPEAFF. CDR3 DNA sequence: TGTGCCAGCAGCTTAAATCGAGGACCTGAAGCTTTCTTT. Combining the CDR3 with reference TRBV11-2 and TRBJ1-1 gives the whole variable domain EAGVAQSPRYKIIEKRQSVAFWCNPISGHATLYWYQQILGQGPKLLIQFQNNGVVDDSQLPKDRFSAERLKGVDSTLKIQPAKLEDSAVYLCASSLNRGPEAFFGQGTRLTVV.